The clone carrying this T cell receptor beta chain was recorded only once. What it binds is not known. In TCRdb, the reads were re-called with MiXCR into one record per CDR3 protein. The table has over 95,000 distinct CDR3 sequences, 30% to 35% seen once. Germline lookup yields CDR1 SGDLS and CDR2 YYNGEE. V lost 3 bases to trimming and J lost 10 bases, with 8 bases between them. The CDR3 has 10 amino acids. The data originate from a study of T cell repertoires in cytomegalovirus infection. Study-wide background: Both recently identified HLA-C-restricted and well-studied HLA-B-restricted CMV epitopes were used in the study.

Study results and limitations: The ex vivo response showed dominance by HLA-C-restricted CMV-specific TCR beta clonotypes.

Source: CD8+ T cells from cultured PBMCs, taken from culture after CMV antigen stimulation. The chain employs TRBV9 and TRBJ2-7; the D is unclear. This clonotype was obtained from a human donor in good health (CMV status not recorded). Some clones in this sample may be carry-over from other donors' samples. CDR3 DNA: TGTGCCAGCAGCGCTAATCCCCAGTACTTC. Translating it yields CASSANPQYF.